This T cell receptor beta chain was captured in a study of PD-1 blockade in classical Hodgkin lymphoma. After removal of 4 bases from V and 5 bases from J, the junction contained 9 bases not matched to a gene. The CDR3 runs 16 residues. Germline V gene sequence: CDR1 SGDLS, CDR2 YYNGEE. TCRdb keeps only in-frame clones here, not all; method: immunoSEQ multiplex PCR. This table holds 20,000 to 30,000 clones, less than 95% found once. Time point noted: newly diagnosed, previously untreated cHL patient sample. Purified CD4+ T cells were obtained from thawed PBMCs through magnetic negative selection. Worth noting for this clone: The antigen is undetermined.

Study-level results: Whatever underlies the repertoire differences (possibly disease activity or prior therapy) remains undefined. Lower baseline TCR diversity was reported for newly diagnosed patients than for healthy donors.

V usage is TRBV9 and J usage is TRBJ2-2; 9 bases line up with TRBD1. This TCR derives from a human donor with classical Hodgkin lymphoma. The sequenced sample was CD4+ T cells from blood. CDR3 sequence: CASSPPGQGRTGELFF. The CDR3 region has the DNA TGTGCCAGCAGCCCGCCGGGACAGGGTCGTACCGGGGAGCTGTTTTTT.